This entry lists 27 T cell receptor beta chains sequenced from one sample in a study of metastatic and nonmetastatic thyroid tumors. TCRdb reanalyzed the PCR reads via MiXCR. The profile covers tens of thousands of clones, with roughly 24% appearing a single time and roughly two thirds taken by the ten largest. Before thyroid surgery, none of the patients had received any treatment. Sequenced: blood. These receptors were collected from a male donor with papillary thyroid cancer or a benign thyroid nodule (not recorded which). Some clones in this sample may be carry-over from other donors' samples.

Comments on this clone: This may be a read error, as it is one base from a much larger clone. The CDR3 here is CASIIARLAGANVLTF. The CDR3 nucleotides are TGTGCCAGTATTATAGCCCGGCTCGCTGGGGCCAACGTCCTGACTTTC. The V gene is TRBV19, the J gene TRBJ2-6; D is unclear. Germline loops: CDR1 LNHDA, CDR2 SQIVND (reference sequence). The CDR3 is 16 residues long.

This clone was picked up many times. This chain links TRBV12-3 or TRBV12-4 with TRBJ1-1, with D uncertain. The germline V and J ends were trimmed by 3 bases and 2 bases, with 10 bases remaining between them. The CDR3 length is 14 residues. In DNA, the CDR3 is TGTGCCAGCAGTTTGGTTGTGGGAAACACTGAAGCTTTCTTT. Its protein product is CASSLVVGNTEAFF.

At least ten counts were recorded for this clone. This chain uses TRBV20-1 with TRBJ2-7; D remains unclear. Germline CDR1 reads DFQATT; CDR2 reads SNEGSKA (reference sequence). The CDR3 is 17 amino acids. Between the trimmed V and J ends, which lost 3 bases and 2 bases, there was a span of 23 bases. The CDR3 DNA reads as TGCAGTGCTAGGCCGGTTGCATCCCCCAAATATACCTACGAGCAGTACTTC. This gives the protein CSARPVASPKYTYEQYF.

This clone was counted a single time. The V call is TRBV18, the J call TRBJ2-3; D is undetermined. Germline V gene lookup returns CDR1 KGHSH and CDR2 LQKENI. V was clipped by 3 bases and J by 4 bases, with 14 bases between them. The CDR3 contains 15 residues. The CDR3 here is CASSPALSRSDTQYF. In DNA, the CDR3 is TGTGCCAGCTCACCCGCTCTAAGCCGATCAGATACGCAGTATTTT.

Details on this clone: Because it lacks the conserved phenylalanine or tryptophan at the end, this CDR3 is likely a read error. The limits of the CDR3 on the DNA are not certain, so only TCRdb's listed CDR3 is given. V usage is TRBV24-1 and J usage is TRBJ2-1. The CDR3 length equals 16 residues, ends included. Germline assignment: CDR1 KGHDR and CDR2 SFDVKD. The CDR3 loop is CATSDPTGALANEQDY.

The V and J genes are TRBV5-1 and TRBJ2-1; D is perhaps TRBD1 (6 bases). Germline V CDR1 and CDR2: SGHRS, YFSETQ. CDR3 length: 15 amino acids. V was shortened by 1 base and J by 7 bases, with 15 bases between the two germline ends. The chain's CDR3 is CASSLQGSGRNEQFF. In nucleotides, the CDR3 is TGCGCCAGCAGCTTGCAGGGGAGCGGAAGGAATGAGCAGTTCTTC.

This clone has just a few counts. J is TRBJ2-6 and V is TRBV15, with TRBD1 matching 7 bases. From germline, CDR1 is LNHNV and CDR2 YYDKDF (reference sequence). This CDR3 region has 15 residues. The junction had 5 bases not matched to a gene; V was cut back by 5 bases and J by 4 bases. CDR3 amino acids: CATSQDRSGANVLTF. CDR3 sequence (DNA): TGTGCCACCAGCCAGGACAGGTCAGGGGCCAACGTCCTGACTTTC.

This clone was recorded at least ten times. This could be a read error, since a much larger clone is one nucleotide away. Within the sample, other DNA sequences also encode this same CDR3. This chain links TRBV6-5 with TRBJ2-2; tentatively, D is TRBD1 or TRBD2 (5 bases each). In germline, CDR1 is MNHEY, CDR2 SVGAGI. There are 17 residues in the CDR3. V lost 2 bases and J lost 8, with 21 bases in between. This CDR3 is CASSYPGSGTRTGELFF. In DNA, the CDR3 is TGTGCCAGCAGTTACCCTGGGTCGGGGACGAGGACGGGGGAGCTGTTTTTT.

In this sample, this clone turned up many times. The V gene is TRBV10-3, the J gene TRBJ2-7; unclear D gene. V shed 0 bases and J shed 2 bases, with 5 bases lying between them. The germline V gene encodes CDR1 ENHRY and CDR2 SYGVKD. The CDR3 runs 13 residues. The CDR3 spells CAISESIAYEQYF. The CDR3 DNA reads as TGTGCCATCAGTGAGTCAATAGCCTACGAGCAGTACTTC.

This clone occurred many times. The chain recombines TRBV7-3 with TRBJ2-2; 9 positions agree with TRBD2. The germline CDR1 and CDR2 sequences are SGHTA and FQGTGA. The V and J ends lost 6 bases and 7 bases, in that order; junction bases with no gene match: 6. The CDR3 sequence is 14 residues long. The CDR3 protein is CASSRLAARGELFF. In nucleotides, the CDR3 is TGTGCCAGCAGTCGACTAGCGGCACGCGGGGAGCTGTTTTTT.

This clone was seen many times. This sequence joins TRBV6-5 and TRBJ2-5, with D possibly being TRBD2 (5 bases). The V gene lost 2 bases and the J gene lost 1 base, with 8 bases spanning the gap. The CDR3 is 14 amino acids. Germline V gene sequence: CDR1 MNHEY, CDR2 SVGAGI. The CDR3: CASSYERSQETQYF. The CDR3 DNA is TGTGCCAGCAGTTACGAGCGGTCCCAAGAGACCCAGTACTTC.

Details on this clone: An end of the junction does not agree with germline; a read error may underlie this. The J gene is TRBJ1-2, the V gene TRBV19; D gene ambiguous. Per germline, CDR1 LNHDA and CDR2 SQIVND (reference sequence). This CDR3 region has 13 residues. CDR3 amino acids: CASSSRRPDGYTF. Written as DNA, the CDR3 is TGTGCCAGTAGTAGTCGGAGACCAGATGGATACACCTTC. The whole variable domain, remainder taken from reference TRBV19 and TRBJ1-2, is DGGITQSPKYLFRKEGQNVTLSCEQNLNHDAMYWYRQDPGQGLRLIYYSQIVNDFQKGDIAEGYSVSREKKESFPLTVTSAQKNPTAFYLCASSSRRPDGYTFGSGTRLTVV.

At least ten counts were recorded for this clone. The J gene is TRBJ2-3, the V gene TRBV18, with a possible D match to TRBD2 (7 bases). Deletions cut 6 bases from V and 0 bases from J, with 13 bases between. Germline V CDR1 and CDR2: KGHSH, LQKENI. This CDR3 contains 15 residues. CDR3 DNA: TGTGCCAGCTCCCGGGGAGGGGGAAGCACAGATACGCAGTATTTT. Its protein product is CASSRGGGSTDTQYF.

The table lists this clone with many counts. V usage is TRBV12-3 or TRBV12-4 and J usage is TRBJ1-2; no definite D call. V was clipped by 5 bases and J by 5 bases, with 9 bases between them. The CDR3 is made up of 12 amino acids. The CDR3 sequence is CASSLTDYGYTF. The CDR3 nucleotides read TGTGCCAGCAGTCTAACAGATTATGGCTACACCTTC.

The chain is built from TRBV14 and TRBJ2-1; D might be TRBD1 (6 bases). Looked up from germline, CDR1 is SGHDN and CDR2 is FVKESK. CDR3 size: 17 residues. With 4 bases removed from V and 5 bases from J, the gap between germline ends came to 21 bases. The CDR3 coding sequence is TGTGCCAGCAGCCTACCTACAGGGACCAGCCTTGACAATGAGCAGTTCTTC. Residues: CASSLPTGTSLDNEQFF.

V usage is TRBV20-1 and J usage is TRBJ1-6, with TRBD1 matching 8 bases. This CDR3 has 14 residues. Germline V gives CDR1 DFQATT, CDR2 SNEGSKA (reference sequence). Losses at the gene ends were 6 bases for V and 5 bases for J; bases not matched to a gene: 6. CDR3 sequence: CSARDRSNNSPLHF. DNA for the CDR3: TGCAGTGCCAGGGACAGGAGCAATAATTCACCCCTCCACTTT.

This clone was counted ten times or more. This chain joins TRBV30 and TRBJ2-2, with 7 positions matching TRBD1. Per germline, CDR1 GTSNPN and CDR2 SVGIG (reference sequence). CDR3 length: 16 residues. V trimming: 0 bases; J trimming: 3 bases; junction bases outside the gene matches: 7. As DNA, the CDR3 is TGTGCCTGGAGTGTACAAGGGGGCGGATACACCGGGGAGCTGTTTTTT. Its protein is CAWSVQGGGYTGELFF.

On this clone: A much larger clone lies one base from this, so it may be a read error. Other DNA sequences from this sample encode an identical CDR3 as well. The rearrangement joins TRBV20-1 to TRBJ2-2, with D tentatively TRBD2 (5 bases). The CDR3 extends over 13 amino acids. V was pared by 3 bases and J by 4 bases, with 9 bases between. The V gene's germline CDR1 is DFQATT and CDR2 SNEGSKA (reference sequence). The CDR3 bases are TGCAGTGCTAGGACACGGGGCACCGGGGAGCTGTTTTTT. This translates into CSARTRGTGELFF.

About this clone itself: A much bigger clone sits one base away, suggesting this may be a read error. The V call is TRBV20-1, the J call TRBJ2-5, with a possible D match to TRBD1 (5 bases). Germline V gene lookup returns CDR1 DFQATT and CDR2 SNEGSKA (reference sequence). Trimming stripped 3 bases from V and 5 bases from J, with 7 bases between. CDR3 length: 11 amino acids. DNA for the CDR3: TGCAGTGCTAGTGACAGCGAGACCCAGTACTTC. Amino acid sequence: CSASDSETQYF.

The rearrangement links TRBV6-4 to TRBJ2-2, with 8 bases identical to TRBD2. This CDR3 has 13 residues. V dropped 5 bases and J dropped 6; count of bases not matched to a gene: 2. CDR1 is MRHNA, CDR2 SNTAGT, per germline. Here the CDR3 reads CASSLREAGELFF. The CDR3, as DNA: TGTGCCAGCAGTTTGCGGGAGGCCGGGGAGCTGTTTTTT.

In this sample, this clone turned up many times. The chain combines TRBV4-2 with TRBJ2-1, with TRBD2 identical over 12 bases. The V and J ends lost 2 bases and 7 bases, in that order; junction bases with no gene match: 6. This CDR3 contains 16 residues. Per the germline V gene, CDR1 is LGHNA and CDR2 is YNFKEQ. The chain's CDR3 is CASSQPVTSGRNEQFF. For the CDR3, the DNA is TGTGCCAGCAGCCAACCTGTGACTAGCGGGAGAAATGAGCAGTTCTTC.

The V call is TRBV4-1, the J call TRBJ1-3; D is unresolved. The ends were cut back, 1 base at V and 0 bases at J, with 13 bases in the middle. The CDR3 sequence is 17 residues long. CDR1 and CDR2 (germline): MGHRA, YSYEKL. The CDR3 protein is CASSQARISDSGNTIYF. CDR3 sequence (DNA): TGCGCCAGCAGCCAAGCTAGGATCTCCGACTCTGGAAACACCATATATTTT.

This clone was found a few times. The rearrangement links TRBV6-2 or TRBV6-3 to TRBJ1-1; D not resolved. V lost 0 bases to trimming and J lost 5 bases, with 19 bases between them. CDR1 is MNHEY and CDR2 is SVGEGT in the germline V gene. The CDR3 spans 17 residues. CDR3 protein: CASSYSRSAGTGTEAFF. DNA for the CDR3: TGTGCCAGCAGTTACTCAAGATCCGCTGGCACGGGGACTGAAGCTTTCTTT.

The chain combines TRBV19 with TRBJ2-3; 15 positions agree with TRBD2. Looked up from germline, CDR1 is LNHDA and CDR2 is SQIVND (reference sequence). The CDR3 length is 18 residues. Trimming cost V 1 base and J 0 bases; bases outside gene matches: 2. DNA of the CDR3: TGTGCCAGTAGTATAGTTGGACTAGCGGGGGGGAGCACAGATACGCAGTATTTT. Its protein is CASSIVGLAGGSTDTQYF.

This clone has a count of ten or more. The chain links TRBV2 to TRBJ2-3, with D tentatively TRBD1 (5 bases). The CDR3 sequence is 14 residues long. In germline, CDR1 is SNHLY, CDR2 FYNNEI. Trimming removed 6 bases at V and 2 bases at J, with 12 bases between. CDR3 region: CASRVGHNTDTQYF. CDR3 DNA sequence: TGTGCCAGCAGGGTGGGGCATAACACAGATACGCAGTATTTT.

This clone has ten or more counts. The CDR3 region has the DNA TGTGCCAGCAGGGGTGTGGGCGATGAGCAGTTCTTC. Encoded protein: CASRGVGDEQFF. The chain couples TRBV28 to TRBJ2-1; D not certain. Germline V gives CDR1 MDHEN, CDR2 SYDVKM. This CDR3 is 12 amino acids long. The V end lost 6 bases, the J end lost 8 bases, and 11 bases lay between the germline ends.

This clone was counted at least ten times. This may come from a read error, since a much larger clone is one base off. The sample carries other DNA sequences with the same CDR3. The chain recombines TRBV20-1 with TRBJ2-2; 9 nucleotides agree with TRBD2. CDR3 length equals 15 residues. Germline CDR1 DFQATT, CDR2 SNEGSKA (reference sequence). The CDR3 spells CSASGGRGNTGELFF. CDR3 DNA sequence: TGCAGTGCTAGCGGCGGGAGGGGGAACACCGGGGAGCTGTTTTTC.